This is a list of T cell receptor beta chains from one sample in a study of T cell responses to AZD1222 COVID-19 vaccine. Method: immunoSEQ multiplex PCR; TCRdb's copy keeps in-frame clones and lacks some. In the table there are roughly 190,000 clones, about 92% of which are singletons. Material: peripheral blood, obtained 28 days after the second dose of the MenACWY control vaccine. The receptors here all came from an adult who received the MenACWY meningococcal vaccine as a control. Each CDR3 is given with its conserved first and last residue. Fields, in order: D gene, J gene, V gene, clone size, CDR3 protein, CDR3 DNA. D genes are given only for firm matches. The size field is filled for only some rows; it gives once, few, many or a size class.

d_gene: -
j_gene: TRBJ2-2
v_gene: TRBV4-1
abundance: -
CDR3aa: CASSQGWGRTGELFF
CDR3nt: TGCGCCAGCAGCCAGGGGTGGGGGAGGACCGGGGAGCTGTTTTTT

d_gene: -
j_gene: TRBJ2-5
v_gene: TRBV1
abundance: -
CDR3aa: CTSSSPGLAGPGEETQYF
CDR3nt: TGCACCAGCAGCTCCCCGGGACTAGCGGGTCCTGGAGAAGAGACCCAGTACTTC

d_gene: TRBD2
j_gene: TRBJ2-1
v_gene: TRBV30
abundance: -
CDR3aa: CAWSPGRYDEQFF
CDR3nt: TGTGCCTGGAGTCCCGGGAGGTACGATGAGCAGTTCTTC

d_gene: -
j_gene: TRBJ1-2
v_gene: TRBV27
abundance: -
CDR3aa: CASRKVLVEPILHGYTF
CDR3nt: TGTGCCAGCAGAAAAGTCCTCGTGGAACCCATACTCCATGGCTACACCTTC

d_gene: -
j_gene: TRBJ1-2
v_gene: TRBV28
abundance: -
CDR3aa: CASRATEPNYGYTF
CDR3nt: TGTGCCAGCAGAGCGACAGAGCCTAACTATGGCTACACCTTC

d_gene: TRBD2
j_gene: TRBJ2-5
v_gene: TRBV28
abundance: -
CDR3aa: CASRLPGLAGGRETQYF
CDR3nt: TGTGCCAGCAGGCTCCCGGGACTAGCGGGAGGGCGTGAGACCCAGTACTTC

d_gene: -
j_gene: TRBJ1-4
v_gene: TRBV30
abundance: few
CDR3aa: CAWSRDAQEKLFF
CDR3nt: TGTGCCTGGAGCCGGGACGCCCAAGAAAAACTGTTTTTT

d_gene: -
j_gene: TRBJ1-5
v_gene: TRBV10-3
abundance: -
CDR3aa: CAISDRGPSNQPQHF
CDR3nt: TGTGCCATCAGTGATAGGGGTCCGAGCAATCAGCCCCAGCATTTT

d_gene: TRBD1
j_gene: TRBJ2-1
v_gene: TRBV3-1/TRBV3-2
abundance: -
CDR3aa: CASSLHPGQGLHNEQFF
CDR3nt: TGTGCCAGCAGCCTCCATCCGGGACAGGGTTTACACAATGAGCAGTTCTTC

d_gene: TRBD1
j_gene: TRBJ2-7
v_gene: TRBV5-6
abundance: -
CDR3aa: CASSFGTGALYEQYF
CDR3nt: TGTGCCAGCAGCTTCGGGACAGGGGCTCTTTACGAGCAGTACTTC

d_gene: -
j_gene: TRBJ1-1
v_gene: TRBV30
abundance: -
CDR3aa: CAWSVQAGDTEAFF
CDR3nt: TGTGCCTGGAGTGTGCAGGCGGGTGATACTGAAGCTTTCTTT

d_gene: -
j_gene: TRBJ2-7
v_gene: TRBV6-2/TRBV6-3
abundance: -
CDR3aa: CASSVLEGYYEQYF
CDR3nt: TGTGCCAGCAGTGTACTGGAGGGGTACTACGAGCAGTACTTC

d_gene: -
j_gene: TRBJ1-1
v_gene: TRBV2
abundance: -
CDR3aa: CASSMESGWAEAFF
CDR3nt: TGTGCCAGCAGTATGGAGAGTGGTTGGGCTGAAGCTTTCTTT

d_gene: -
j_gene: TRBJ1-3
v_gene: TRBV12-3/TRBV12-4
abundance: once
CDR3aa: CASREGSGNTIYF
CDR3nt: TGTGCCAGCCGGGAGGGGTCTGGAAACACCATATATTTT

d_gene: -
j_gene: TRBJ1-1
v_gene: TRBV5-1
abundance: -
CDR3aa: CASSLAHLGGNTEAFF
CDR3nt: TGCGCCAGCAGCTTGGCTCATCTAGGGGGGAACACTGAAGCTTTCTTT

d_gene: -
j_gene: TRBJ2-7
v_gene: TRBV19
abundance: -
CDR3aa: CASSPGHTYEQYF
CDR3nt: TGTGCCAGTAGCCCGGGACATACCTACGAGCAGTACTTC

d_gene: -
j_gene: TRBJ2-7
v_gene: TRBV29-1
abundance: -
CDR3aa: CSVETGSYEQYF
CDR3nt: TGCAGCGTTGAAACCGGGAGCTACGAGCAGTACTTC

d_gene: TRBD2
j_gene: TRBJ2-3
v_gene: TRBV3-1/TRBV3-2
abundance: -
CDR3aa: CASQLAGGTDTQYF
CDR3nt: TGTGCCAGCCAACTAGCGGGTGGCACAGATACGCAGTATTTT